The 13 T cell receptor beta chains below all came from one sample that was sequenced in a study of Graves' ophthalmopathy and Graves' hyperthyroidism. Beta-chain TCR CDR3 regions were amplified from RNA transcripts. In the first round, RT-PCR was carried out with HTBI primers, and a multiplex PCR formed the second round. TCRdb analysed the multiplex PCR reads with MiXCR anew, one entry per CDR3 protein. Seen here are about 620,000 distinct CDR3 sequences, 22% observed once, and the top ten hold approximately 7%. What was sequenced was peripheral blood. These receptors all stem from a woman aged 18-29 years with stable Graves' hyperthyroidism. Some clones in this sample may be carry-over from other donors' samples.

CDR3 protein: CASSPRSLAGETQYF. CDR3 DNA sequence: TGTGCCAGCAGTCCGCGAAGTCTGGCGGGAGAGACCCAGTACTTC. The V call is TRBV27, the J call TRBJ2-5; tentative D call: TRBD2 (5 bases). The germline V gene has CDR1 MNHEY and CDR2 SMNVEV (reference sequence). The length of the CDR3 is 15 residues. Trimming took 5 bases from V and 4 from J, leaving 17 bases between them.

The rearrangement uses TRBV28 and TRBJ2-2, with a possible D match to TRBD2 (5 bases). Trimming took 6 bases from V and 1 from J, leaving 12 bases between them. This CDR3 has 15 residues. Germline V lookup: CDR1 MDHEN, CDR2 SYDVKM. The CDR3 DNA follows: TGTGCCAGCAGGCGAGGAGGAATGAACACCGGGGAGCTGTTTTTT. Amino acid sequence: CASRRGGMNTGELFF.

This clonotype was detected many times. The DNA of the CDR3 is TGTGCCAGCTCACCACGGGAGTTGACGCATTTT. This gives the protein CASSPRELTHF. The J gene is TRBJ1-5, the V gene TRBV18; no clear D gene. CDR3 length: 11 amino acids. The V end lost 1 base, the J end lost 15 bases, and 10 bases lay between the germline ends. The germline gives CDR1 KGHSH, CDR2 LQKENI.

Details on this clonotype: This CDR3 fails to terminate in the conserved phenylalanine or tryptophan, so it likely reflects a read error. The genes are TRBV14 and TRBJ2-7; no definite D call. The CDR3 runs 12 residues. Germline lookup yields CDR1 SGHDN and CDR2 FVKESK. This chain's CDR3 is CASSQGAYEQYY. For the CDR3, the DNA is TGTGCCAGTAGCCAAGGAGCCTACGAGCAGTACTAC.

At least ten counts were recorded for this clonotype. The DNA of the CDR3 is TGTGCCAGCAGTACAACTATTTCCTACGAGCAGTACTTC. This encodes CASSTTISYEQYF. The chain uses TRBV6-2 or TRBV6-3 and TRBJ2-7; D is undetermined. Looked up from germline, CDR1 is MNHEY and CDR2 is SVGEGT. The ends were cut back, 5 bases at V and 1 base at J, with 9 bases in the middle. This CDR3 has 13 amino acids.

This clonotype occurred a few times. This chain uses TRBV11-3 with TRBJ2-2; 7 nucleotides match TRBD1. This CDR3 has 16 residues. The junction had 5 bases not matched to a gene; V was cut back by 1 base and J by 3 bases. Germline V gives CDR1 SGHNT, CDR2 YENEEA. CDR3 region: CASSLVGGRDTGELFF. The DNA of the CDR3 is TGTGCCAGCAGCTTAGTAGGGGGCAGGGACACCGGGGAGCTGTTTTTT. Full variable domain (missing parts from reference TRBV11-3 and TRBJ2-2): EAGVVQSPRYKIIEKKQPVAFWCNPISGHNTLYWYLQNLGQGPELLIRYENEEAVDDSQLPKDRFSAERLKGVDSTLKIQPAELGDSAVYLCASSLVGGRDTGELFFGEGSRLTVL.

The chain employs TRBV14 and TRBJ1-1, with unresolved D. Germline V gives CDR1 SGHDN, CDR2 FVKESK. The CDR3 loop spans 13 amino acids. V lost 2 bases to trimming and J lost 1 base, with 5 bases between them. CDR3 residues: CASSQWRNTEAFF. The DNA of the CDR3 is TGTGCCAGCAGCCAATGGAGGAACACTGAAGCTTTCTTT.

This clonotype was found many times. J is TRBJ2-7 and V is TRBV20-1, with TRBD2 matching over 11 bases. The CDR3 runs 15 residues. Trimming at V came to 2 bases and at J to 3 bases, leaving 6 bases not matched to a gene. Germline V gene sequence: CDR1 DFQATT, CDR2 SNEGSKA (reference sequence). The CDR3 DNA sequence: TGCAGTGCTAGACCCGGGACTAGCGGAATCTACGAGCAGTACTTC. It specifies CSARPGTSGIYEQYF.

In its sample, this clonotype was seen many times. The chain combines TRBV12-3 or TRBV12-4 with TRBJ2-7, with a weak D call TRBD1 (6 bases). CDR3 length: 14 residues. Trimming took 1 base from V and 3 from J, leaving 10 bases between them. The CDR3: CASSLEQGRYEQYF. The DNA for the CDR3 is TGTGCCAGCAGTTTAGAACAGGGTCGCTACGAGCAGTACTTC.

This clonotype was detected many times. V and J are TRBV9 and TRBJ2-7; perhaps TRBD2 as D (5 bases). The CDR3 has 15 residues. The germline V gene has CDR1 SGDLS and CDR2 YYNGEE. V was pared by 4 bases and J by 3 bases, with 17 bases between. The CDR3 reads CASSQAPGKDYEQYF. The CDR3 region has the DNA TGTGCCAGCAGCCAAGCCCCCGGGAAAGACTACGAGCAGTACTTC.

This clonotype was seen more than once but under ten times. The gene calls are TRBV2 and TRBJ1-1, with D unclear. Germline CDR1 and CDR2: SNHLY and FYNNEI. V gave up 6 bases and J gave up 4 bases, with 15 bases separating them. The CDR3 covers 14 residues. The chain's CDR3 is CASRTSWGITEAFF. The DNA for the CDR3 is TGTGCCAGCAGAACGTCATGGGGTATCACTGAAGCTTTCTTT.

This clonotype was recorded many times. The J gene is TRBJ1-1, the V gene TRBV12-3 or TRBV12-4; a weak D match, TRBD1 (6 bases). V lost 0 bases and J 1 base, leaving 12 bases between the germline ends. The length of the CDR3 is 16 residues. The CDR3: CASSLAAGGWNTEAFF. As DNA, the CDR3 is TGTGCCAGCAGTTTAGCGGCGGGGGGCTGGAACACTGAAGCTTTCTTT.

This clonotype was detected ten times or more. The junction shows a germline mismatch at one end, possibly a read error. This chain uses TRBV15 with TRBJ1-2; no clear D. This CDR3 comprises 12 residues. The germline gives CDR1 LNHNV, CDR2 YYDKDF (reference sequence). The DNA for the CDR3 is TGTGCCACCAGCCGAGATAACTATGGCTACACCTTC. Translated, it gives CATSRDNYGYTF.